The 8 T cell receptor beta chains below all came from one sample that was sequenced in a study of blood T cell repertoires in COVID-19. Some clones are missing from TCRdb's copy, which holds only in-frame ones; the method was immunoSEQ multiplex PCR. Among 300,000 to 400,000 clones listed, 88% were seen once. Sequencing was done on a sample of peripheral blood. These receptors were obtained from a woman between 45 and 60 years old with active or convalescent COVID-19.

The CDR3 here is CSVLGGEVYTGELFF. As DNA, the CDR3 is TGCAGCGTCCTTGGGGGGGAGGTCTACACCGGGGAGCTGTTTTTT. V usage is TRBV29-1 and J usage is TRBJ2-2; 7 bases are a match to TRBD2. The CDR3 is made up of 15 amino acids. Per germline, CDR1 SQVTM and CDR2 ANQGSEA. V lost 6 bases, J lost 3 bases, and 10 bases stayed unmatched.

This rearrangement joins TRBV5-4 to TRBJ2-7; 7 bases align to TRBD1. The ends lost 3 bases at V and 3 bases at J; junction bases unmatched: 9. The CDR3 extends over 15 amino acids. Looked up from germline, CDR1 is SGHNT and CDR2 is YYREEE (reference sequence). CDR3 bases: TGTGCCAGCAGCTCGTTGCCTACAGGGGTCTACGAGCAGTACTTC. It encodes CASSSLPTGVYEQYF.

The chain recombines TRBV2 with TRBJ1-5; 8 bases agree with TRBD1. V shed 3 bases, J shed 4 bases, and the junction held 5 bases outside the gene matches. The germline V gene encodes CDR1 SNHLY and CDR2 FYNNEI. CDR3 length: 15 amino acids. Here the CDR3 reads CASSDRTGSNQPQHF. CDR3 DNA: TGTGCCAGCAGTGACCGGACAGGGAGTAATCAGCCCCAGCATTTT.

CDR3: CASSYGQGNQPQHF. CDR3 nucleotide sequence: TGTGCCAGCAGTTATGGACAGGGCAATCAGCCCCAGCATTTT. This chain links TRBV6-6 with TRBJ1-5; 7 nucleotides align to TRBD1. The CDR3 spans 14 residues. Germline CDR1 and CDR2: MNHNY and SVGAGI (reference sequence). V gave up 3 bases and J gave up 2 bases; unmatched junction bases: 1.

The J gene is TRBJ2-1, the V gene TRBV9, with 11 bases lining up with TRBD2. After removal of 4 bases from V and 7 bases from J, the junction contained 7 bases not matched to a gene. CDR1 is SGDLS and CDR2 is YYNGEE in the germline V gene. The CDR3 spans 15 residues. CDR3 coding DNA: TGTGCCAGCAGCCTTAGCGGGGGGGCCTGGAATGAGCAGTTCTTC. Amino acids: CASSLSGGAWNEQFF.

The chain uses TRBV7-9 and TRBJ1-4, with D perhaps TRBD1 (6 bases). Between the trimmed V and J ends, which lost 5 bases and 6 bases, there was a span of 16 bases. Germline V gene data show CDR1 as SEHNR and CDR2 as FQNEAQ (reference sequence). This CDR3 spans 15 amino acids. CDR3 in amino acids: CASSANRDGDEKLFF. The CDR3 DNA is TGTGCCAGCAGCGCCAACAGGGATGGGGATGAAAAACTGTTTTTT. The full variable domain, its missing parts supplied by reference TRBV7-9 and TRBJ1-4, is DTGVSQNPRHKITKRGQNVTFRCDPISEHNRLYWYRQTLGQGPEFLTYFQNEAQLEKSRLLSDRFSAERPKGSFSTLEIQRTEQGDSAMYLCASSANRDGDEKLFFGSGTQLSVL.

V and J are TRBV30 and TRBJ1-3, with a weak D call TRBD1 (5 bases). The V gene lost 4 bases and the J gene lost 4 bases, with 14 bases spanning the gap. Germline CDR1 and CDR2: GTSNPN and SVGIG (reference sequence). The CDR3 spans 14 residues. CDR3 nucleotide sequence: TGTGCCTGGACCATGAATCGACAGGGAAACACCATATATTTT. Amino acid sequence: CAWTMNRQGNTIYF.

This rearrangement joins TRBV7-2 to TRBJ2-1, with 10 bases that match TRBD2. CDR1 SGHTA and CDR2 FQGNSA come from the germline V gene. The CDR3 contains 15 residues. V lost 1 base, J lost 9 bases, and 6 bases stayed unmatched. As DNA, the CDR3 is TGTGCCAGCAGCTTAGGGCTAGCGGGAGTCGGTGAGCAGTTCTTC. Protein: CASSLGLAGVGEQFF.